The text below deals with one T cell receptor beta chain. Its antigen is not known. The source of the sample is a study of cytomegalovirus exposure and HLA in healthy donors. Study findings and constraints: In a later analysis, HLA-associated TCR beta chains were more clonally expanded than equally common others.

There are 15 residues in the CDR3. Trimming at V came to 0 bases and at J to 6 bases, leaving 5 bases not matched to a gene. The germline V gene has CDR1 SGDLS and CDR2 YYNGEE. The PCR contained 60 Vbeta and 13 Jbeta primers. TCRdb's copy holds only in-frame clones and misses some; the assay was immunoSEQ multiplex PCR. Among approximately 150,000 clones listed, around 70% were seen once. The TCR was taken from a man aged 18 to 29 in good health and CMV-seropositive. The chain links TRBV9 to TRBJ2-2, with TRBD2 matching over 7 bases. Material: PBMCs. CDR3: CASSVVPGGAGELFF. CDR3 in DNA: TGTGCCAGCAGCGTAGTGCCTGGGGGGGCCGGGGAGCTGTTTTTT.